This note documents a single TCR beta chain sequence. The antigen it binds to is not known. With only one base between it and a far larger clone, this is likely a read error. The data stem from a study of regulatory T cells in long-lasting Graves disease (dated by TCRdb to the early 2020s). About the investigation overall: Patients with newly diagnosed Graves' disease had been on antithyroid drugs for under 3 months. The study took place in China and was registered as a clinical trial. A total of 35 or so samples were covered by TCR sequencing, comprising around 13 persistent and around 20 newly diagnosed Graves' disease patients. Patients with persistent Graves' disease were compared with patients with newly diagnosed Graves' disease using TCR sequencing and RNA sequencing of peripheral blood.

Preparation of the library involved multiplex PCR. Sequenced using an Illumina HiSeq 4000. TCR beta libraries were built with iRepertoire HTBI primers and Arm-PCR amplification of CDR3 regions. Before sequencing, the PCR products went through gel purification. On the authors' methods: Across samples, 60 to 70 TRBV and 15 or so TRBJ segments were identified and used for gene usage analysis of CDR3 amino acid clonotypes. COPE and FqMerger were used to merge filtered high-quality paired reads into contigs. BLAST was used to align contigs to the IMGT TRBV, TRBD and TRBJ reference genes, and CDR3 was defined following IMGT. Highly expanded clones were defined as clonotypes with a frequency above 0.1%. Shannon entropy served as the measure of repertoire diversity, while the Gini coefficient captured V-J evenness. Clonotypes shared by more than one individual were considered public. The raw public reads went through TCRdb reprocessing: fastp at Q25, MiXCR clone calling, in-frame beta chains kept. Entries are consolidated by CDR3 protein sequence, retaining the most common genes and DNA. These V and J calls are TCRdb output, not the study's own analysis. Across this sample there are 450,000 to 600,000 distinct CDR3 sequences, with approximately 13% seen only once. Roughly 9.7% of the sample belongs to the ten largest clones.

Broader findings and caveats from the paper: Compared with newly diagnosed patients, patients with persistent Graves' disease had lower TCR Shannon entropy and fewer highly expanded clones, which suggests clonal expansion. Only peripheral blood was studied, because thyroid tissue, the primary lesion, was inaccessible. As a limitation, the authors acknowledged that the small sample size may reduce accuracy. Only the TCR beta chain was sequenced and analyzed. Patients with persistent disease shared more public clonotypes (over 2,500) than newly diagnosed patients did (966).

The time point label, read with the paper, signifies: newly diagnosed GD, antithyroid drugs for less than 3 months. For both TCR sequencing and RNA sequencing, RNA was extracted from PBMCs in TRIzol. The diagnosis of Graves' disease was made according to American Thyroid Association guidelines. The patients came from an endocrinology department in Xi'an, China. Each patient gave approximately 10 milliliters of peripheral blood, collected in an EDTA anticoagulant tube. Ficoll Paque Plus density gradient separation was used to isolate PBMCs, and no further T cell sorting was performed. RNA quality was checked with an Agilent 2100 Bioanalyzer and agarose gel, and concentration with a NanoDrop 2000. The data also belong to a second study, concerning T cells in Graves' hyperthyroidism and ophthalmopathy. The second paper states: Stable Graves' hyperthyroidism was defined as no progression to ophthalmopathy during 18 months of follow-up. Hyperthyroidism patients were newly diagnosed, had a disease duration of under 2 months, and were aged 18 to 65 years. Exclusion was applied to patients with uncontrolled infections, other autoimmune diseases, pregnancy or lactation. Clinical symptoms, serum thyroxine and TRAb, thyroid ultrasound, and orbital computed tomography formed the basis for the diagnoses. A first-round RT-PCR of the TCR CDR3 used the HTBI primer set with the Qiagen OneStep RT-PCR kit. Most expanded thyroid clonotypes (frequency above 0.001) were also detected in blood, a finding suggesting that blood repertoires may reflect thyroid immune responses. A model built on a 13 V-J signature distinguished ophthalmopathy from stable hyperthyroidism, reaching roughly 88% sensitivity and about 81% specificity in cross-validation and 80%/75% in testing. In validation, the model predicted progression to ophthalmopathy a median of roughly 6.1 months before onset, with about 70% sensitivity and roughly 77% specificity. To identify TCR V-J signatures that set the groups apart, the researchers used a discovery cohort of 90 to 100 patients, made up of 40 to 45 with Graves' ophthalmopathy and about 60 with stable Graves' hyperthyroidism. Prospective prediction of ophthalmopathy was tested in an independent validation cohort of 18 to 20 hyperthyroidism patients and 15 to 17 patients who later progressed to ophthalmopathy. The 100 discovery patients were randomly split 7:3 into training and test sets. The study also compared thyroid tissue and blood T-cell repertoires from 5 to 7 Graves' hyperthyroidism patients. Following sampling, methimazole starting at 30 mg daily was given to hyperthyroidism patients, and high-dose intravenous methylprednisolone was given to ophthalmopathy patients. Libraries were constructed in a second round of multiplex PCR, after which size selection and purification were performed. Libraries were sequenced paired-end with 100 bp reads on an Illumina HiSeq2000. SOAPnuke was used to process the raw data, removing reads that contained adapters or uncalled bases, had a mean Phred below 15, or lacked an exact match to the constant primer or identifier. COPE v1.2.5 was used to merge the high-quality paired reads, and each unique nucleotide sequence was defined as a clonotype. MiTCR v1.1 was used to align the clonotypes against IMGT TRBV, TRBD and TRBJ reference segments. Only V-J combinations with frequency above 0.0001, covering approximately 99% of repertoires, were analysed. A TCS score was defined as the ratio between F50 (clonal expansion) and ExV (chaos), using BLOSUM62-based TCRdist between CDR3 peptides within each V-J. Welch's t-statistics and random forest reduced approximately 520 V-J features to about 13, which were used in a naive Bayes classifier (R e1071). Sample size was not statistically predetermined, and blinding of investigators to group allocation was not performed. The paper describes TCR Vbeta CDR3 sequencing of 140 or so peripheral blood samples, made up of some 40 ophthalmopathy patients, roughly 80 hyperthyroidism patients and some 17 progressor patients.

The sequenced sample was peripheral blood mononuclear cells (PBMCs), obtained at new diagnosis, from a patient treated with antithyroid drugs. This TCR came from a man in his thirties or forties with Graves disease. Donor details come from another sample of the same person, matched by shared clones.

Here the CDR3 is given as CASSDGRINEQYF. The DNA sequence follows: TGTGCCAGCAGTGATGGGCGTATCAATGAGCAGTACTTC. In this chain, TRBV6-1 is recombined with TRBJ2-5; the D gene lacks a confident call. Inclusive of the bounding cysteine and phenylalanine, the CDR3 is 13 residues long. Of the read, only the CDR3 DNA is kept; its 39 bases are in frame from base 1. Taken from the germline V gene, the CDR1 and CDR2 loops are MNHNS and SASEGT. V is shortened by 3 bases, J by 11 bases, and the region joining them spans 16 bases.